Listed here is a single TCR beta chain. Primers for the PCR totalled 60 Vbeta and 13 Jbeta. Only in-frame clones appear in the TCRdb table, and some are missing; sequencing was by immunoSEQ multiplex PCR. The sample lists over 50,000 clones, more than 70% occurring once. The J segment lost 3 bases and the V segment lost 5 bases, leaving 7 bases of the junction unmatched. CDR1 is SGHNT, CDR2 YENEEA, per germline. This CDR3 contains 14 residues. The sample is drawn from a study of cytomegalovirus exposure and HLA in healthy donors. V usage is TRBV11-3 and J usage is TRBJ2-7; 7 positions match TRBD1. The sequence was obtained from a man between 45 and 60 years old in good health and CMV-seropositive. Sequenced input: PBMCs. Here the CDR3 reads CASSGRQGGYEQYF. The CDR3 DNA reads as TGTGCCAGCAGCGGGAGACAGGGTGGCTACGAGCAGTACTTC. The whole variable domain, filled in from reference TRBV11-3 and TRBJ2-7, reads EAGVVQSPRYKIIEKKQPVAFWCNPISGHNTLYWYLQNLGQGPELLIRYENEEAVDDSQLPKDRFSAERLKGVDSTLKIQPAELGDSAVYLCASSGRQGGYEQYFGPGTRLTVT.